This T cell receptor beta chain was recorded in a study of T cell responses to AZD1222 COVID-19 vaccine. Study conclusions and caveats: Without day 14 samples, only post-peak T cell repertoires were studied. Close to half of all spike-specific TCRs reportedly target regions of the variants that are unmutated. Following two doses of AZD1222, Spike-specific TCR breadth and depth rose.

Only in-frame clones appear in the TCRdb table, and some are missing; sequencing was by immunoSEQ multiplex PCR. Here the sample spans more than 65,000 clones, 75% to 90% being singletons. On this clone: What it recognizes is unknown.

Sequencing used peripheral blood, obtained 28 days after the second AZD1222 dose. The origin of this receptor is an adult who received the AZD1222 COVID-19 vaccine.

CDR3 loop: CASSQDGRGGEKLFF. Here the CDR3 DNA reads TGTGCCAGCAGCCAAGATGGCAGGGGGGGTGAAAAACTGTTTTTT. This chain connects TRBV3-1 (or the pseudogene TRBV3-2) to TRBJ1-4; TRBD1 aligns across 7 bases. V shed 0 bases, J shed 7 bases, and the junction held 5 bases outside the gene matches. CDR1 and CDR2 (germline): LGHDT, YNNKEL (reference sequence). The CDR3 runs 15 residues.